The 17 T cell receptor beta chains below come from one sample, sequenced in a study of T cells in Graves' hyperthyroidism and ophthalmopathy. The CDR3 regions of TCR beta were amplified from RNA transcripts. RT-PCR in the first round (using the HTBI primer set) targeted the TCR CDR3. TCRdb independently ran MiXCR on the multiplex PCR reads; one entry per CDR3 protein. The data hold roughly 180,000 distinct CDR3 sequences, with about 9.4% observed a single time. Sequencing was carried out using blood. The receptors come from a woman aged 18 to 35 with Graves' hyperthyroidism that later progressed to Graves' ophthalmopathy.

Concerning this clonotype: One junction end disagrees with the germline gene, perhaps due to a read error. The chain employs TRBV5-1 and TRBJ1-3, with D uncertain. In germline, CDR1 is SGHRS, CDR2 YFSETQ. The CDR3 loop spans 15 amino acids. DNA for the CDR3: TGTGCCAGCAGCCCCGACGGGGTCTCTGGAAACACCATATATTTT. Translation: CASSPDGVSGNTIYF. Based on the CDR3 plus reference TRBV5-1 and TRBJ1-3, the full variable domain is KAGVTQTPRYLIKTRGQQVTLSCSPISGHRSVSWYQQTPGQGLQFLFEYFSETQRNKGNFPGRFSGRQFSNSRSEMNVSTLELGDSALYLCASSPDGVSGNTIYFGEGSWLTVV.

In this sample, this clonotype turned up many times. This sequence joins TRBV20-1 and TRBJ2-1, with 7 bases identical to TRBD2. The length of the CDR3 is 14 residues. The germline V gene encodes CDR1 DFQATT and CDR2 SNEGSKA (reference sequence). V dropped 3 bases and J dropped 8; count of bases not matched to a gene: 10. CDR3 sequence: CSASWSGTPYEQFF. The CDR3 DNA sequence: TGCAGTGCTAGCTGGAGCGGGACGCCGTATGAGCAGTTCTTC.

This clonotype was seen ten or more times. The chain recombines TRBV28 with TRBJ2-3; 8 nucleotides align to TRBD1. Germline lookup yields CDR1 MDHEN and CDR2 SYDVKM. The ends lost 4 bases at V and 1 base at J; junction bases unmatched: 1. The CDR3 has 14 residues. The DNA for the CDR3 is TGTGCCAGCAGTTGGACAGGGCGCACAGATACGCAGTATTTT. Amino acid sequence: CASSWTGRTDTQYF.

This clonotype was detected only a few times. The CDR3 region is CASSVSGNGYTF. CDR3 nucleotides: TGTGCCAGCAGCGTTTCAGGGAATGGCTACACCTTC. This chain links TRBV9 with TRBJ1-2; TRBD1 is a possible D gene (5 bases). CDR3 size: 12 residues. Germline CDR1 SGDLS, CDR2 YYNGEE. V lost 2 bases, J lost 6 bases, and 8 bases lay in between.

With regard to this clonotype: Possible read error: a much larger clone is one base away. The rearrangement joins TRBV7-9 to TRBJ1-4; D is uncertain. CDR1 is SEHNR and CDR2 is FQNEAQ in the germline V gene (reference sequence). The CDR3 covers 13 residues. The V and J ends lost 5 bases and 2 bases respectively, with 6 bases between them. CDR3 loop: CASSRRTNEKLFF. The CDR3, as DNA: TGTGCCAGCAGCCGGCGGACTAATGAAAAACTGTTTTTT.

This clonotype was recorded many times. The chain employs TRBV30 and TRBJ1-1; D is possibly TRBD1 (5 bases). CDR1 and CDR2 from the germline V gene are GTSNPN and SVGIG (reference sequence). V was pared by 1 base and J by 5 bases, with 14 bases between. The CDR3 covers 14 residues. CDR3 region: CAWSGGQGVTEAFF. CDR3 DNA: TGTGCCTGGAGTGGCGGCCAGGGTGTAACTGAAGCTTTCTTT. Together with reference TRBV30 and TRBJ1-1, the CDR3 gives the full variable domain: SQTIHQWPATLVQPVGSPLSLECTVEGTSNPNLYWYRQAAGRGLQLLFYSVGIGQISSEVPQNLSASRPQDRQFILSSKKLLLSDSGFYLCAWSGGQGVTEAFFGQGTRLTVV.

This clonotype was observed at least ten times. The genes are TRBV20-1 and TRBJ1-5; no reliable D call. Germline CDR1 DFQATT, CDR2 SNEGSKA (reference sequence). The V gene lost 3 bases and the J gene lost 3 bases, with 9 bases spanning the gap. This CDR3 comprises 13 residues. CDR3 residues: CSASFVANQPQHF. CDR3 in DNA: TGCAGTGCTAGTTTCGTAGCCAATCAGCCCCAGCATTTT.

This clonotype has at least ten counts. CDR3 bases: TGTGCCAGCAGCTTAGTTTCCGGCGGGGTCAAAAACATTCAGTACTTC. This encodes CASSLVSGGVKNIQYF. The V and J genes are TRBV11-2 and TRBJ2-4, with D perhaps matching TRBD2 (6 bases). V was cut by 1 base and J by 3 bases, with 13 bases left in between. Germline V lookup: CDR1 SGHAT, CDR2 FQNNGV. This CDR3 comprises 16 residues.

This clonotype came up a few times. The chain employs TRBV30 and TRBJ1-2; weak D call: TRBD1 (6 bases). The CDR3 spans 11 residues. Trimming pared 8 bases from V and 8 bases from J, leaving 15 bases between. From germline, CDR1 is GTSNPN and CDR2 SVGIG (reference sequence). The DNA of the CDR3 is TGTGCCCACAAAAAGGGGGAGGGCTACACCTTC. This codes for CAHKKGEGYTF.

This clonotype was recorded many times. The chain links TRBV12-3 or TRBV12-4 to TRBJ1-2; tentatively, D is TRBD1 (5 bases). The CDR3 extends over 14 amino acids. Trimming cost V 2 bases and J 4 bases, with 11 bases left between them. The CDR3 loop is CASSLPGSPYGYTF. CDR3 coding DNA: TGTGCCAGCAGTTTACCAGGGTCGCCCTATGGCTACACCTTC.

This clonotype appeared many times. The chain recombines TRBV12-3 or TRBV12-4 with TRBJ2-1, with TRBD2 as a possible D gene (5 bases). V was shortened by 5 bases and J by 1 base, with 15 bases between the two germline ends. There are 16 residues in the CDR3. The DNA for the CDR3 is TGTGCCAGCAGTGAAGGAGGCCACCCATCCTACAATGAGCAGTTCTTC. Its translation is CASSEGGHPSYNEQFF.

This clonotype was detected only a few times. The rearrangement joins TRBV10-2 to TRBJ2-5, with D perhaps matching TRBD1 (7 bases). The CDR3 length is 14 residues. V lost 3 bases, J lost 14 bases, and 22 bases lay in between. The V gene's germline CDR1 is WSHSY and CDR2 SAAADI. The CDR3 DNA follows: TGCGCCAGCAGTGAATCTCAGGGGGGCGCCCAGGAATACTTC. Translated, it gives CASSESQGGAQEYF.

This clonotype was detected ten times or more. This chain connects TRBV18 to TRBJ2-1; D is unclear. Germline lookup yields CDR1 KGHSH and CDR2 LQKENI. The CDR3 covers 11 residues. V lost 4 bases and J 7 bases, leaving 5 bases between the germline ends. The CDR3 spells CASSQKNEQFF. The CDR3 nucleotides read TGTGCCAGCTCACAGAAAAATGAGCAGTTCTTC.

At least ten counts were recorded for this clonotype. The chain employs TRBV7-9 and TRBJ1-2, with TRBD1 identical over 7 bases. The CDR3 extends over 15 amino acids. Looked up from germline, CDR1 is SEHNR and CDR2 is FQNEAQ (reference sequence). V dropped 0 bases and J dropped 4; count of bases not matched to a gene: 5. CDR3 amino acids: CASSLASPGGYGYTF. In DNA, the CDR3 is TGTGCCAGCAGCTTAGCCAGTCCAGGGGGCTATGGCTACACCTTC.

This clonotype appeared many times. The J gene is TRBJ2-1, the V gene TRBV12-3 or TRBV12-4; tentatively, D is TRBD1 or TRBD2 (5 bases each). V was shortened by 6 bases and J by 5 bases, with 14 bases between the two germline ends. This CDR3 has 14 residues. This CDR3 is CASRYSRGNNEQFF. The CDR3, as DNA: TGTGCCAGCAGATACTCGAGGGGTAACAATGAGCAGTTCTTC.

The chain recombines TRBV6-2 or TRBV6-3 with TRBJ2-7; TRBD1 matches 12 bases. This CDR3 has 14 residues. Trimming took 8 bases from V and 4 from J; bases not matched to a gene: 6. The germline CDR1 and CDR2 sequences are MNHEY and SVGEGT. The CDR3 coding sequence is TGTGCCAGCCAGAGGGGACAGGGGGCTTACGAGCAGTACTTC. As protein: CASQRGQGAYEQYF.

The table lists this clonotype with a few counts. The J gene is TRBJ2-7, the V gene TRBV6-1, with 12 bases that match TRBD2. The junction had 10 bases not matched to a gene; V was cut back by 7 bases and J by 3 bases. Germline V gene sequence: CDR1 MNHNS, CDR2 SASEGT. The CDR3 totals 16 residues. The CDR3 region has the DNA TGTGCCAGCACCTATTCAGAGACTAGCGGGAGCTACGAGCAGTACTTC. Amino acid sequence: CASTYSETSGSYEQYF.